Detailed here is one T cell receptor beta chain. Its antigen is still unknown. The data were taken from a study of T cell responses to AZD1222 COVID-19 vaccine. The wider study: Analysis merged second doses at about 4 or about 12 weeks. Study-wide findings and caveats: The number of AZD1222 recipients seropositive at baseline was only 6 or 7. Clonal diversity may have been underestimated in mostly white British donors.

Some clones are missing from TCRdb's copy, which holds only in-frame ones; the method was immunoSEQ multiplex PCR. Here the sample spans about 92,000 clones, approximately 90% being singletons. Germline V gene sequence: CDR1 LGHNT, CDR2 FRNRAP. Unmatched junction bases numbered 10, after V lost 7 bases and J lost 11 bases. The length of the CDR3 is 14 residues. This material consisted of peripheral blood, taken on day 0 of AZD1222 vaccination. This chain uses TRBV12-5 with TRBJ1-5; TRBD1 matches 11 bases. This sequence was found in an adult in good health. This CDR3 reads CASVQGQGAAAQHF. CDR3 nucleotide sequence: TGTGCTAGTGTTCAAGGACAGGGGGCTGCTGCCCAGCATTTT. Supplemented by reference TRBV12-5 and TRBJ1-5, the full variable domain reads DARVTQTPRHKVTEMGQEVTMRCQPILGHNTVFWYRQTMMQGLELLAYFRNRAPLDDSGMPKDRFSAEMPDATLATLKIQPSEPRDSAVYFCASVQGQGAAAQHFGDGTRLSIL.